One sample yielded the 15 T cell receptor beta chains listed below, sequenced in a study of identical twins. One entry per CDR3 protein, called by TCRdb with MiXCR from the 5' RACE reads. Of about 1.7 million distinct CDR3 sequences listed, roughly 35% are singletons. Input material: cord blood. The receptor set was obtained from a newborn girl in good health.

The chain links TRBV4-2 to TRBJ1-5; 10 bases line up with TRBD1. The germline gives CDR1 LGHNA, CDR2 YNFKEQ. V dropped 0 bases and J dropped 1; count of bases not matched to a gene: 9. The CDR3 loop spans 19 amino acids. This CDR3 reads CASSQDLRQGAHSNQPQHF. The CDR3 nucleotides read TGTGCCAGCAGCCAAGATTTGAGACAGGGGGCGCACAGCAATCAGCCCCAGCATTTT.

This chain links TRBV2 with TRBJ1-6, with 8 bases lining up with TRBD1. The CDR3 loop spans 16 amino acids. Germline CDR1 SNHLY, CDR2 FYNNEI. V was pared by 3 bases and J by 6 bases, with 7 bases of the junction left unmatched. The CDR3 DNA reads as TGTGCCAGCAGTGATGGCAGGGGGCGCGGTAATTCACCCCTCCACTTT. It encodes CASSDGRGRGNSPLHF.

The gene calls are TRBV28 and TRBJ2-5, with a weak D call TRBD2 (6 bases). The CDR3 extends over 15 amino acids. Germline V CDR1 and CDR2: MDHEN, SYDVKM. V was shortened by 2 bases and J by 0 bases, with 10 bases between the two germline ends. CDR3 in amino acids: CASSLIRDYQETQYF. In nucleotides, the CDR3 is TGTGCCAGCAGTTTAATTCGGGACTACCAAGAGACCCAGTACTTC.

The chain joins TRBV7-9 to TRBJ2-7; no definite D call. This CDR3 region has 16 residues. Germline loops: CDR1 SEHNR, CDR2 FQNEAQ (reference sequence). V lost 6 bases to trimming and J lost 7 bases, with 25 bases between them. The CDR3 bases are TGTGCCAGCAGTTCGTCGACTCTACACTCCTACAATGAGCAGTACTTC. It is translated as CASSSSTLHSYNEQYF.

The chain has TRBV20-1 and TRBJ2-1, with D possibly matching TRBD2 (7 bases). With the DNA end fitting TRBJ2-7 better, the J assignment may be wrong. Germline values: CDR1 DFQATT, CDR2 SNEGSKA (reference sequence). This CDR3 region has 12 residues. Written as DNA, the CDR3 is TGCAGTGCTATGGGGGGGCACAATGAGCAGTACTTC. Translated: CSAMGGHNEQYF.

The CDR3 bases are TGTGCCAGCAGCTTAGATTTCAGGGGGGAGTACCAAGAGACCCAGTTCTTC. Translating gives CASSLDFRGEYQETQFF. The gene calls are TRBV7-9 and TRBJ2-5; D possibly corresponds to TRBD1 (7 bases). The end of the DNA is better explained by TRBJ2-1, so the J call may be wrong. This CDR3 is 17 amino acids long. Germline V gives CDR1 SEHNR, CDR2 FQNEAQ (reference sequence).

This chain joins TRBV9 and TRBJ2-5; either TRBD1 or TRBD2 may fit D (6 bases each). Trimming removed 4 bases at V and 11 bases at J, with 30 bases between. CDR1 and CDR2 (germline): SGDLS, YYNGEE. This CDR3 contains 17 residues. The CDR3 spells CASSFSRGRTSYNEQYF. The CDR3 nucleotides read TGTGCCAGCAGCTTCAGCCGGGGGCGTACTTCCTACAATGAGCAGTACTTC.

V and J are TRBV3-1 and TRBJ1-1; the D gene is possibly TRBD1 (5 bases). Germline CDR1 LGHDT, CDR2 YNNKEL (reference sequence). The CDR3 contains 15 residues. With 7 bases removed from V and 2 bases from J, the gap between germline ends came to 17 bases. CDR3 loop: CASKHNDRSNTEAFF. CDR3 nucleotide sequence: TGTGCCAGCAAACATAATGACAGATCCAACACTGAAGCTTTCTTT.

This sequence joins TRBV10-3 and TRBJ2-2, with 8 nucleotides matching TRBD2. The CDR3 spans 14 residues. Germline V gives CDR1 ENHRY, CDR2 SYGVKD. The V gene end was trimmed by 10 bases and the J gene end by 0 bases; junction bases not matched to a gene: 4. CDR3 sequence reads: CATLAATNTGELFF. CDR3 DNA: TGTGCCACACTAGCGGCGACGAACACCGGGGAGCTGTTTTTT.

This clonotype was seen ten or more times. The rearrangement links TRBV5-1 to TRBJ2-7; 7 nucleotides line up with TRBD1. The CDR3 covers 13 residues. From germline, CDR1 is SGHRS and CDR2 YFSETQ. The V gene end was trimmed by 4 bases and the J gene end by 3 bases; junction bases not matched to a gene: 4. DNA of the CDR3: TGCGCCAGCAGCGTGGACAGGTTCTACGAGCAGTACTTC. Amino acids: CASSVDRFYEQYF.

This clonotype turned up a few times. V usage is TRBV29-1 and J usage is TRBJ2-1; a weak D match, TRBD2 (5 bases). Germline CDR1 SQVTM, CDR2 ANQGSEA. The ends were cut back, 4 bases at V and 8 bases at J, with 12 bases in the middle. The CDR3 runs 12 residues. The CDR3 loop is CSVGAAGYEQFF. The CDR3 DNA reads TGCAGCGTTGGCGCGGCGGGCTATGAGCAGTTCTTC.

The rearrangement links TRBV11-3 to TRBJ2-2, with D perhaps being TRBD1 or TRBD2 (5 bases each). CDR1 SGHNT and CDR2 YENEEA come from the germline V gene. The CDR3 consists of 13 residues. The V end lost 5 bases, the J end lost 5 bases, and 9 bases lay between the germline ends. The CDR3 DNA is TGTGCCAGCAGCATTGGGGGAACCGGGGAGCTGTTTTTT. Its translation: CASSIGGTGELFF.

The chain is built from TRBV25-1 and TRBJ2-1; D assignment may be TRBD1 or TRBD2 (5 bases each). The J call is doubtful: the DNA matches TRBJ2-7 better. Germline assignment: CDR1 MGHDK and CDR2 SYGVNS. This CDR3 has 21 residues. The CDR3 coding sequence is TGTGCCAGCAGTGAATCTCCCGGGGCTGCGAGGGAGTCCTACTCCTACAATGAGCAGTACTTC. Translation gives CASSESPGAARESYSYNEQYF.

A few counts support this clonotype. The chain couples TRBV4-1 to TRBJ2-2; D is ambiguous. The CDR3 has 14 residues. Germline loops: CDR1 MGHRA, CDR2 YSYEKL. The ends were cut back, 0 bases at V and 3 bases at J, with 5 bases in the middle. DNA of the CDR3: TGCGCCAGCAGCCAAGAATTTGACACCGGGGAGCTGTTTTTT. Its protein is CASSQEFDTGELFF.

A word on this clonotype: This could be a read error, since a much larger clone is one nucleotide away. The chain joins TRBV20-1 to TRBJ2-5; D is unclear. This CDR3 is 15 amino acids long. V lost 0 bases to trimming and J lost 5 bases, with 16 bases between them. CDR1 is DFQATT and CDR2 is SNEGSKA in the germline V gene (reference sequence). The CDR3, as DNA: TGCAGTGCTAGAGATCAGGTAAGGATGAGTGAGACCCAGTACTTC. Protein: CSARDQVRMSETQYF.